Listed below are T cell receptor beta chains from one sample, sequenced in a study of T cell changes during pregnancy in multiple sclerosis. Produced via immunoSEQ multiplex PCR; TCRdb's table is partial and in-frame only. The table shows about 92,000 clones, with around 93% occurring only once. Here the sequenced sample was peripheral blood, taken in the third trimester of pregnancy. The source of these receptors is a female donor with multiple sclerosis, enrolled in a pregnancy study. The CDR3 runs from the conserved cysteine through the conserved F or W. D genes are given only for firm matches. Clone size is stated in some rows and not others, as once, few, many or a class when expanded.

J gene	D gene	clone size	V gene	CDR3 DNA	CDR3 protein
TRBJ2-7	NA	NA	TRBV7-9	TGTGCCAGCAGCCTATCCGTCTACGAGCAGTACTTC	CASSLSVYEQYF
TRBJ1-2	NA	NA	TRBV30	TGTGCCTGGAGCCCAGGGTCACTCTATGGCTACACCTTC	CAWSPGSLYGYTF
TRBJ2-1	TRBD2	NA	TRBV9	TGTGCCAGCAGCGCGATGATCGGGACTAGCGGGAGTTACAATGAGCAGTTCTTC	CASSAMIGTSGSYNEQFF
TRBJ2-2	NA	NA	TRBV14	TGTGCCAGCAGCCGTTCTACAGGGAACACCGGGGAGCTGTTTTTT	CASSRSTGNTGELFF
TRBJ2-7	NA	NA	TRBV5-1	TGCGCCAGCAGCTTTGGCGAGGCCCAGATCTTCCGCTACGAGCAGTACTTC	CASSFGEAQIFRYEQYF
TRBJ1-2	TRBD1	NA	TRBV27	TGTGCCAGCAGTTTACGCCCGGGACAGTACTATGGCTACACCTTC	CASSLRPGQYYGYTF
TRBJ2-7	NA	NA	TRBV27	TGTGCCAGCACGCATGGTCGGGAGCAGTACTTC	CASTHGREQYF
TRBJ2-1	NA	NA	TRBV19	TGTGCCAGTAGTAATCCTAGAGGGAATGAGCAGTTCTTC	CASSNPRGNEQFF
TRBJ2-1	NA	NA	TRBV30	TGTGCCTGGATGTCCTGGGAGATTGGTTACAATGAGCAGTTCTTC	CAWMSWEIGYNEQFF
TRBJ2-7	NA	NA	TRBV19	TGTGCCAGTAGTAGCGGGGGCGCGGTGGCCTACGAGCAGTACTTC	CASSSGGAVAYEQYF
TRBJ1-1	NA	NA	TRBV19	TGTGCCAGTAGCGGACTCGGCCAGAACACTGAAGCTTTCTTT	CASSGLGQNTEAFF
TRBJ2-3	NA	NA	TRBV5-1	TGCGCCAGCAGACGAGAAGGGGATTGGGGCACAGATACGCAGTATTTT	CASRREGDWGTDTQYF
TRBJ2-3	TRBD2	NA	TRBV27	TGTGCCAGCAGGTGGACTAGCGGGAGGTCGGGGGGGGCAGATACGCAGTATTTT	CASRWTSGRSGGADTQYF
TRBJ2-7	NA	NA	TRBV6-1	TGTGCCAGCAGTGAAGCCTGGGGCAGCTCCTACGAGCAGTACTTC	CASSEAWGSSYEQYF
TRBJ1-5	TRBD1	NA	TRBV27	TGTGCCAGCAGCATGGGACAGGGGGTCAATCAGCCCCAGCATTTT	CASSMGQGVNQPQHF
TRBJ1-1	TRBD1	NA	TRBV29-1	TGCAGCGTTGAAGAAGACCTTTGGACAGGCACTGAAGCTTTCTTT	CSVEEDLWTGTEAFF
TRBJ1-1	NA	NA	TRBV21-1	TGTGCCAGCAGCAAGGGCAGGGGAAGTAACACTGAAGCTTTCTTT	CASSKGRGSNTEAFF
TRBJ2-2	NA	once	TRBV19	TGTGCCAGTAGTATAGATCCTGGGTGGGAGGGGGCGAACACCGGGGAGCTGTTTTTT	CASSIDPGWEGANTGELFF
TRBJ2-5	NA	NA	TRBV11-1	TGTGCCAGCAGCCCCCTTAGTGGGGGGTACCAAGAGACCCAGTACTTC	CASSPLSGGYQETQYF
TRBJ2-3	TRBD2	NA	TRBV7-9	TGTGCCAGCAGCAAAGGACTAGCGGGGGGCAGCACAGATACGCAGTATTTT	CASSKGLAGGSTDTQYF
TRBJ2-7	TRBD2	NA	TRBV4-2	TGTGCCAGCAGCCAAGACCTAGCGGGAACCTCCTACGAGCAGTACTTC	CASSQDLAGTSYEQYF
TRBJ2-5	TRBD1	once	TRBV6-4	TGTGCCAGCAGTGATTCCACAGGGGCCCTCCACTTC	CASSDSTGALHF
TRBJ1-1	TRBD1	NA	TRBV28	TGTGCCAGCGCCGGGACAGGGATGAACACTGAAGCTTTCTTT	CASAGTGMNTEAFF
TRBJ2-1	TRBD2	NA	TRBV19	TGTGCCAGTAGTGTACTAGCGGGAGGGCCCCGGAATGAGCAGTTCTTC	CASSVLAGGPRNEQFF
TRBJ1-1	NA	NA	TRBV28	TGTGCCAGCAGTGGTCCATCCCGATGGGCCTCGAACACTGAAGCTTTCTTT	CASSGPSRWASNTEAFF
TRBJ2-1	NA	NA	TRBV5-1	TGCGCCAGCAGCTTAGGCCGAGCGGCCTACAATGAGCAGTTCTTC	CASSLGRAAYNEQFF
TRBJ2-1	NA	NA	TRBV29-1	TGCAGCGTCGAAGACGGCAATGAGCAGTTCTTC	CSVEDGNEQFF
TRBJ1-1	TRBD1	NA	TRBV4-2	TGTGCCAGCAGCCAACCGGGACAGGCCCTAGCTGAAGCTTTCTTT	CASSQPGQALAEAFF
TRBJ2-7	NA	NA	TRBV11-2	TGTGCCAGCAGCTCCGGCTCCTACGAGCAGTACTTC	CASSSGSYEQYF
TRBJ2-7	NA	NA	TRBV19	TGTGCCAGTAGTATACTACTAGACTACGAGCAGTACTTC	CASSILLDYEQYF
TRBJ2-5	NA	NA	TRBV11-2	TGTGCCAGCAGCTTACCCTGGGCAGGAGAGACCCAGTACTTC	CASSLPWAGETQYF